A selection of T cell receptor beta chains follows, all from one sample in a study of blood T cell repertoires in COVID-19. Assay used: immunoSEQ multiplex PCR; TCRdb lists only in-frame clones, some missing. Among around 61,000 clones listed, about nine tenths were seen once. The specimen sequenced was peripheral blood. Receptors were obtained from a man aged 45-65 years with active COVID-19. Each CDR3 is given with its conserved first and last residue. D genes are given only for firm matches. Clone size, where shown, is once, few, many, or a class for clones that have expanded.

J: TRBJ2-5
D: TRBD2
V: TRBV4-2
size: NA
CDR3: CASSQDLASGGKTQYF
DNA: TGTGCCAGCAGCCAAGATCTCGCTAGCGGGGGTAAGACCCAGTACTTC

J: TRBJ1-6
D: TRBD1
V: TRBV10-3
size: NA
CDR3: CAISAIGTGGANSPLHF
DNA: TGTGCCATCAGTGCTATAGGGACAGGGGGCGCGAATTCACCCCTCCACTTT

J: TRBJ2-1
D: TRBD2
V: TRBV19
size: NA
CDR3: CASSMGAGDQKEQFF
DNA: TGTGCCAGTAGTATGGGAGCGGGAGACCAGAAGGAGCAGTTCTTC

J: TRBJ1-3
D: TRBD1
V: TRBV9
size: NA
CDR3: CASSIRGQGRNTIYF
DNA: TGTGCCAGCAGCATCAGGGGGCAGGGGAGAAACACCATATATTTT

J: TRBJ1-2
D: NA
V: TRBV10-1
size: NA
CDR3: CASSDRTEGNYGYTF
DNA: TGCGCCAGCAGTGATAGGACGGAGGGTAACTATGGCTACACCTTC

J: TRBJ1-2
D: TRBD1
V: TRBV3-1/TRBV3-2
size: few
CDR3: CASSQPRTGGVTVGYTF
DNA: TGTGCCAGCAGCCAGCCCCGGACAGGGGGCGTTACGGTTGGCTACACCTTC

J: TRBJ1-2
D: NA
V: TRBV5-1
size: NA
CDR3: CASSLAGGLYGYTF
DNA: TGCGCCAGCAGCTTGGCCGGGGGTCTCTATGGCTACACCTTC

J: TRBJ2-5
D: NA
V: TRBV28
size: NA
CDR3: CASSLGGQETQYF
DNA: TGTGCCAGCTCCCTGGGGGGCCAAGAGACCCAGTACTTC

J: TRBJ2-3
D: NA
V: TRBV6-5
size: NA
CDR3: CASRRLDTQYF
DNA: TGTGCCAGCAGGAGGTTAGATACGCAGTATTTT

J: TRBJ2-7
D: NA
V: TRBV18
size: once
CDR3: CASSPQIYEQYF
DNA: TGTGCCAGCTCACCTCAAATCTACGAGCAGTACTTC

J: TRBJ2-3
D: TRBD2
V: TRBV5-5
size: NA
CDR3: CASRLSGTTDTQYF
DNA: TGTGCCAGCAGACTGAGCGGGACGACAGATACGCAGTATTTT

J: TRBJ2-7
D: TRBD1
V: TRBV5-1
size: NA
CDR3: CASSSAQGAGLVYEQYF
DNA: TGCGCCAGCAGCTCCGCGCAGGGGGCAGGGCTGGTTTACGAGCAGTACTTC

J: TRBJ2-1
D: TRBD2
V: TRBV7-2
size: NA
CDR3: CASSKRTSGLRGSYNEQFF
DNA: TGTGCCAGCAGCAAACGGACTAGCGGACTGAGAGGCTCCTACAATGAGCAGTTCTTC

J: TRBJ2-3
D: NA
V: TRBV5-1
size: once
CDR3: CASGVAGSTDTQYF
DNA: TGCGCCAGCGGGGTAGCAGGGAGCACAGATACGCAGTATTTT

J: TRBJ1-2
D: NA
V: TRBV6-1
size: NA
CDR3: CASSEGRRDNYGYTF
DNA: TGTGCCAGCAGTGAAGGCAGGAGGGATAACTATGGCTACACCTTC

J: TRBJ1-1
D: NA
V: TRBV6-1
size: NA
CDR3: CASSDGGQAFF
DNA: TGTGCCAGCAGTGATGGGGGCCAAGCTTTCTTT

J: TRBJ2-1
D: NA
V: TRBV11-2
size: NA
CDR3: CASSLSTGSFNEQFF
DNA: TGTGCCAGCAGCTTGAGTACAGGGAGTTTCAATGAGCAGTTCTTC

J: TRBJ2-7
D: NA
V: TRBV2
size: NA
CDR3: CATGGLIGGQQYF
DNA: TGTGCCACCGGGGGACTGATCGGCGGTCAGCAGTACTTC

J: TRBJ2-1
D: NA
V: TRBV24-1
size: NA
CDR3: CATSEAGDYNEQFF
DNA: TGTGCCACCAGTGAGGCAGGGGACTACAATGAGCAGTTCTTC

J: TRBJ2-2
D: TRBD2
V: TRBV28
size: NA
CDR3: CASSFRGANTGELFF
DNA: TGTGCCAGCAGTTTTCGGGGGGCGAACACCGGGGAGCTGTTTTTT

J: TRBJ1-6
D: NA
V: TRBV18
size: NA
CDR3: CASSSGRRGDSPLHF
DNA: TGTGCCAGCTCATCGGGACGCCGGGGGGATTCACCCCTCCACTTT

J: TRBJ1-5
D: NA
V: TRBV28
size: few
CDR3: CASMSYYQPQHF
DNA: TGTGCCAGCATGTCTTATTATCAGCCCCAGCATTTT

J: TRBJ1-4
D: NA
V: TRBV4-2
size: NA
CDR3: CASSPARGSDEKLFF
DNA: TGTGCCAGCAGCCCCGCGAGGGGGTCTGATGAAAAACTGTTTTTT

J: TRBJ1-4
D: TRBD1
V: TRBV3-1/TRBV3-2
size: NA
CDR3: CASSHRDRGLNGEKLFF
DNA: TGTGCCAGCAGCCACCGGGACAGGGGGCTTAATGGTGAAAAACTGTTTTTT

J: TRBJ2-2
D: NA
V: TRBV18
size: NA
CDR3: CASSPAGNTGELFF
DNA: TGTGCCAGCTCACCTGCCGGTAACACCGGGGAGCTGTTTTTT

J: TRBJ1-5
D: TRBD1
V: TRBV6-5
size: NA
CDR3: CATAIGTGVGQPQHF
DNA: TGTGCCACCGCTATCGGGACAGGGGTGGGTCAGCCCCAGCATTTT

J: TRBJ1-2
D: NA
V: TRBV15
size: NA
CDR3: CATSRDSRASYYGYTF
DNA: TGTGCCACCAGCAGAGATTCGAGGGCATCCTACTATGGCTACACCTTC

J: TRBJ2-3
D: NA
V: TRBV10-1
size: NA
CDR3: CASNRARGDTQYF
DNA: TGCGCCAGCAACAGGGCCAGAGGAGATACGCAGTATTTT

J: TRBJ2-7
D: NA
V: TRBV3-1/TRBV3-2
size: NA
CDR3: CASSQPGTSYEQYF
DNA: TGTGCCAGCAGCCAGCCCGGGACTTCCTACGAGCAGTACTTC

J: TRBJ2-7
D: NA
V: TRBV5-6
size: NA
CDR3: CASSFIYEQYF
DNA: TGTGCCAGCAGCTTTATATACGAGCAGTACTTC

J: TRBJ2-3
D: NA
V: TRBV7-2
size: NA
CDR3: CASSLGRRVADTQYF
DNA: TGTGCCAGCAGCTTAGGTAGACGGGTCGCAGATACGCAGTATTTT

J: TRBJ2-1
D: NA
V: TRBV6-6
size: NA
CDR3: CATQAYNEQFF
DNA: TGTGCCACCCAGGCTTACAATGAGCAGTTCTTC